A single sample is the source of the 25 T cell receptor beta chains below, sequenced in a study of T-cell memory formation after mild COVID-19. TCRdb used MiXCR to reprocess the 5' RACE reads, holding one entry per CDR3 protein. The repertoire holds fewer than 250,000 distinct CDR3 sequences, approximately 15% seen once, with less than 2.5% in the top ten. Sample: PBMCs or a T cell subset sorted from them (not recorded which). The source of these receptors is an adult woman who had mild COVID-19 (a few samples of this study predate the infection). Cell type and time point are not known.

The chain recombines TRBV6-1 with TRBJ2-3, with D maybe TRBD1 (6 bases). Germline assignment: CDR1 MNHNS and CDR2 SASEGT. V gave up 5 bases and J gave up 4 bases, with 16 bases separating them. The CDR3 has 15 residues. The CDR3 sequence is CASSSVRGGSDTQYF. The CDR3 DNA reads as TGTGCCAGCAGTTCGGTCAGGGGCGGGTCAGATACGCAGTATTTT.

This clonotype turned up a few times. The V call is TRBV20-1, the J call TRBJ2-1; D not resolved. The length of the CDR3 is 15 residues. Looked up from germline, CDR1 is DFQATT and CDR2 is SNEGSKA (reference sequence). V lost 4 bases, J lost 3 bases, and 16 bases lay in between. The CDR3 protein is CSATKGTLLYNEQFF. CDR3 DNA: TGCAGTGCTACCAAGGGCACCCTACTCTACAATGAGCAGTTCTTC.

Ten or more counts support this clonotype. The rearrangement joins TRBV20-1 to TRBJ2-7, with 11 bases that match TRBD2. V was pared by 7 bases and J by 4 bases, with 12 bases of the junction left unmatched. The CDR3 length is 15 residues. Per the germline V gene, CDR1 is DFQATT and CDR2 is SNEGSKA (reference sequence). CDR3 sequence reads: CSVTRLAGNLYEQYF. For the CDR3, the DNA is TGCAGTGTTACAAGACTAGCGGGGAATCTGTACGAGCAGTACTTC.

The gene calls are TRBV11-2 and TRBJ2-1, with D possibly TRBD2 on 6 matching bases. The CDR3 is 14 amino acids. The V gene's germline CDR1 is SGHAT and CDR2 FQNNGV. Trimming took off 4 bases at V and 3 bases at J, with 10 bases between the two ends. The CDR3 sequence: CASSSLAIYNEQFF. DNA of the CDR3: TGTGCCAGCAGCTCCCTAGCGATCTACAATGAGCAGTTCTTC.

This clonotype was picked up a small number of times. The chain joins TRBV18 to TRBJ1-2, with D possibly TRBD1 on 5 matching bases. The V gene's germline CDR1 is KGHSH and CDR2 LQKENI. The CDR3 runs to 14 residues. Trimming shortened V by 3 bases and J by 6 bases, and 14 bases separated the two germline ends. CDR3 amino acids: CASSPAGLWDGYTF. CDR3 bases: TGTGCCAGCTCACCGGCGGGACTTTGGGATGGCTACACCTTC.

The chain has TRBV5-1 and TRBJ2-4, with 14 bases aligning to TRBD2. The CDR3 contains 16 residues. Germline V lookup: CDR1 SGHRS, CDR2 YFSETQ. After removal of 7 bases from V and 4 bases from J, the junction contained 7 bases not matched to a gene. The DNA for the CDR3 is TGCGCCAGCGCCCTGGGACTAGCGGGGGCTAAAAACATTCAGTACTTC. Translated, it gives CASALGLAGAKNIQYF.

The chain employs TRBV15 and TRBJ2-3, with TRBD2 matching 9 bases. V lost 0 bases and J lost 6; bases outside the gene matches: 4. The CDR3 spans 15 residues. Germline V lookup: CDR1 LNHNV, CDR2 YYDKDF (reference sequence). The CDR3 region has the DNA TGTGCCACCAGCAGAGACGCGGGGGGGCGCGATACGCAGTATTTT. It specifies CATSRDAGGRDTQYF.

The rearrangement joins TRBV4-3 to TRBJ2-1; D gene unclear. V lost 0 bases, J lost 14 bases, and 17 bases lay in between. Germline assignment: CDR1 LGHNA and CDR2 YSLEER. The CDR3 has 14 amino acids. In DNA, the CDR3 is TGCGCCAGCAGCCAAGAACCCAGCCGTTTCGCGGAGTTCTTC. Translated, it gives CASSQEPSRFAEFF.

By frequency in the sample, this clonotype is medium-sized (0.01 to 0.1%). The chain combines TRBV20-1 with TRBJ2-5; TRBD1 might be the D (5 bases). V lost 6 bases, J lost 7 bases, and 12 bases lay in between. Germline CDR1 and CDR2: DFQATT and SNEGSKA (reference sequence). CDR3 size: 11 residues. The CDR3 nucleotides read TGCAGTGCCCCAGCAGGGCGGACCCAGTACTTC. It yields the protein CSAPAGRTQYF.

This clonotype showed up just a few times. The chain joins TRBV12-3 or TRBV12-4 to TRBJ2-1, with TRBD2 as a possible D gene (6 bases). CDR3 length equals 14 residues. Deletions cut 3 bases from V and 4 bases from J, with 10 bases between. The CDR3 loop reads CASSFGRTYNEQFF. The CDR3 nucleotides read TGTGCCAGCAGTTTTGGGAGGACATACAATGAGCAGTTCTTC.

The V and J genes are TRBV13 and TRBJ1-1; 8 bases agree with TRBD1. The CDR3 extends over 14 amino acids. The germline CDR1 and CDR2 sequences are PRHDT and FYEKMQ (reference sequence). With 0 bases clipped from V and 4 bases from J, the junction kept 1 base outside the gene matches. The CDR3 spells CASSLGDRATEAFF. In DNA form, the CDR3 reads TGTGCCAGCAGCTTAGGGGACAGGGCCACTGAAGCTTTCTTT.

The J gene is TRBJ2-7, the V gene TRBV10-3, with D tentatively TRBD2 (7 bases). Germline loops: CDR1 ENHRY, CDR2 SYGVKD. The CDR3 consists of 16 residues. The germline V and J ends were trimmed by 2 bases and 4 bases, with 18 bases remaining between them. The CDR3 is CAISEGNGGPLYEQYF. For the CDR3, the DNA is TGTGCCATCAGTGAGGGTAACGGGGGGCCCCTTTACGAGCAGTACTTC.

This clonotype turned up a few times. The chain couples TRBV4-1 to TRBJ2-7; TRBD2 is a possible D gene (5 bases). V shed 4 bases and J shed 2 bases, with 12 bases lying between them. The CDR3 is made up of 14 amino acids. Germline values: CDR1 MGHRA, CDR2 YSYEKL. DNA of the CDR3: TGCGCCAGCAGCCCCCGAGAGGGCACCTACGAGCAGTACTTC. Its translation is CASSPREGTYEQYF.

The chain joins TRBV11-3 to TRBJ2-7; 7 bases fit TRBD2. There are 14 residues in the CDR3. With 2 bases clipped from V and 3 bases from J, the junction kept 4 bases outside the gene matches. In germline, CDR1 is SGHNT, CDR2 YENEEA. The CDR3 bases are TGTGCCAGCAGCTTACTAGCGGACGGCTACGAGCAGTACTTC. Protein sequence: CASSLLADGYEQYF.

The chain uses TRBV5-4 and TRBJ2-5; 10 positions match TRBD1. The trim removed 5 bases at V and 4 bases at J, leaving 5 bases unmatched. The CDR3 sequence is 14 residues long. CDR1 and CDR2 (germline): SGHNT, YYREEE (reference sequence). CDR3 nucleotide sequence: TGTGCCAGCAGAGGGACAGGGGACGGAGAGACCCAGTACTTC. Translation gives CASRGTGDGETQYF.

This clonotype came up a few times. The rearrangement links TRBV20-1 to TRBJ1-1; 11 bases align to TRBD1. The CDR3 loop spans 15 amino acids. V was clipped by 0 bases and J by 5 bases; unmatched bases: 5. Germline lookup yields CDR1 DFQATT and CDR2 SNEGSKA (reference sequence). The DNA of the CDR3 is TGCAGTGCTAGAGACTCCGGGACAGGGGGGACTGAAGCTTTCTTT. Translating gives CSARDSGTGGTEAFF.

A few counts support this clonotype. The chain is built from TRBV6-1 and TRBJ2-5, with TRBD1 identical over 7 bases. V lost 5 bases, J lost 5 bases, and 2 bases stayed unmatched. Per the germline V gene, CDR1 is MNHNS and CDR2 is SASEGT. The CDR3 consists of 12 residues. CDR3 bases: TGTGCCAGCAGTACAGGGGTGGAGACCCAGTACTTC. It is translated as CASSTGVETQYF.

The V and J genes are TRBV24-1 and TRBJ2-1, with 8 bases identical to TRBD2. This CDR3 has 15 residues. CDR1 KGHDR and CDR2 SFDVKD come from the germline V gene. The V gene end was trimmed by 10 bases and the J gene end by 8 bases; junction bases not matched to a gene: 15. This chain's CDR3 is CATAPGGGGTYEQFF. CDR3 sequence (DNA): TGTGCCACTGCACCCGGGGGCGGGGGGACATATGAGCAGTTCTTC.

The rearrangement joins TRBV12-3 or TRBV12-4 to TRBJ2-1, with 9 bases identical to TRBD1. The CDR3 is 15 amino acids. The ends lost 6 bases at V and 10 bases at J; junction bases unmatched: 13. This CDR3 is CASSVWGTGTLEQFF. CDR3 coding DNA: TGTGCCAGCAGCGTCTGGGGGACAGGGACTTTAGAGCAGTTCTTC.

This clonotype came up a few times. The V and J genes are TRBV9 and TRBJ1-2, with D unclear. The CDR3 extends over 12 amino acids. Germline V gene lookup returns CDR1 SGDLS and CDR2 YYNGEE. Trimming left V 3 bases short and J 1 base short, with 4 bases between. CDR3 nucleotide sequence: TGTGCCAGCAGCGAGGATAACTATGGCTACACCTTC. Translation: CASSEDNYGYTF. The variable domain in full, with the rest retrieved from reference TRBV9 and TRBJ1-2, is DSGVTQTPKHLITATGQRVTLRCSPRSGDLSVYWYQQSLDQGLQFLIQYYNGEERAKGNILERFSAQQFPDLHSELNLSSLELGDSALYFCASSEDNYGYTFGSGTRLTVV.

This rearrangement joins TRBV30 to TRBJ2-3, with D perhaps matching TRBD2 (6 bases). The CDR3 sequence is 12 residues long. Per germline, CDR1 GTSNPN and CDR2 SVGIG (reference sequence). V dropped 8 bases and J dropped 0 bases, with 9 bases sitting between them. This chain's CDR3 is CAGGTSTDTQYF. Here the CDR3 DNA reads TGTGCCGGAGGGACTAGCACAGATACGCAGTATTTT.

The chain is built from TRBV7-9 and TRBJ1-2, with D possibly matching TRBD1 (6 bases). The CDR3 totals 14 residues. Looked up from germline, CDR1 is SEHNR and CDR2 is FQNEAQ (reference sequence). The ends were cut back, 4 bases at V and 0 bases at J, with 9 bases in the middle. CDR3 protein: CASSSWTANYGYTF. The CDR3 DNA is TGTGCCAGCAGCTCCTGGACAGCTAACTATGGCTACACCTTC.

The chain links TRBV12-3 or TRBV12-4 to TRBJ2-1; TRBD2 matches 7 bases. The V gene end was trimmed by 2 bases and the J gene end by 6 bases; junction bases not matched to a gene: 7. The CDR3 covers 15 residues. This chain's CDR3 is CASSLMAGRGNEQFF. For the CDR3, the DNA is TGTGCCAGCAGTTTAATGGCGGGGAGGGGCAATGAGCAGTTCTTC.

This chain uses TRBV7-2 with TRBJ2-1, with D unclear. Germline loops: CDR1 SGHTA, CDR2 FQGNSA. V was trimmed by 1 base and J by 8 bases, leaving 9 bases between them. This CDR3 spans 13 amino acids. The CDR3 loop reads CASSLETYHEQFF. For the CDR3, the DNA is TGTGCCAGCAGCTTAGAAACGTACCATGAGCAGTTCTTC.

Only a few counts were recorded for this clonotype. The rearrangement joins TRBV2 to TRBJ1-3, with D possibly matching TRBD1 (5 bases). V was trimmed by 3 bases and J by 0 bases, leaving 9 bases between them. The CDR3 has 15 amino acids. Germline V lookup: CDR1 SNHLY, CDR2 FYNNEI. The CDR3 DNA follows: TGTGCCAGCAGTGAGGAGGGGAGCTCTGGAAACACCATATATTTT. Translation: CASSEEGSSGNTIYF.